The clone carrying this T cell receptor beta chain was counted many times. Then a second PCR, running roughly 7 to 11 cycles, was carried out with a sample-barcoded 5' primer and a J-beta primer mix. Using its own MiXCR run on the 5' RACE reads, TCRdb lists one record per CDR3 protein. The sample lists around 1,700,000 distinct CDR3 sequences; over 25% were seen once. This entry is derived from a study of blood T cells in healthy people across ages. Per-sample yields of isolated PBMCs were at least 6 million. Extraction yielded at least 5 micrograms of total RNA per sample. The CDR3 length is 13 residues. Per germline, CDR1 SQVTM and CDR2 ANQGSEA. Trimming cost V 7 bases and J 0 bases, with 12 bases left between them.

The sequencing input was blood. This receptor was taken from a woman in her 30s in good health. This chain connects TRBV29-1 to TRBJ2-5; D may correspond to TRBD1 or TRBD2 (5 bases each). CDR3: CSANEGYQETQYF. CDR3 sequence (DNA): TGCAGCGCGAACGAGGGGTACCAAGAGACCCAGTACTTC.